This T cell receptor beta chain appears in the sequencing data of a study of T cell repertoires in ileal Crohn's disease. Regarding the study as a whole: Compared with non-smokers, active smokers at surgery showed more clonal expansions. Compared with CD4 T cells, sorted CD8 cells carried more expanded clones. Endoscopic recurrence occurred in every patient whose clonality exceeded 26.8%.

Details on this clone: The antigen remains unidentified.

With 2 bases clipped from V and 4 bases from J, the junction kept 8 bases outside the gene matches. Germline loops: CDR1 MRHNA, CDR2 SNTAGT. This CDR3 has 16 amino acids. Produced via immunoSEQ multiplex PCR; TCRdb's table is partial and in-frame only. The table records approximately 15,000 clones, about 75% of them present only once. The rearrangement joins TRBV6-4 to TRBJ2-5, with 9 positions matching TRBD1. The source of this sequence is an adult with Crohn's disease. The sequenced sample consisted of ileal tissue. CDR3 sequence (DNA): TGTGCCAGCAGTGACCGGGCCGGGACAGGGATAGAGACCCAGTACTTC. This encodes CASSDRAGTGIETQYF.